Listed below are T cell receptor beta chains from one sample, sequenced in a study of cytomegalovirus exposure and HLA in healthy donors. Libraries were prepared by immunoSEQ multiplex PCR; TCRdb keeps only in-frame clonotypes and omits some of them. The sample has tens of thousands of clones; 55% to 70% are singletons. Sequencing was done on a sample of PBMCs. The origin of the receptors is a boy younger than 18 in good health and CMV-seropositive. The conserved cysteine and the conserved F or W are not part of the CDR3 here.

j_call v_call cdr3_aa
TRBJ1-4 TRBV7-8 ASSPHRGSNEKLF
TRBJ1-2 TRBV5-1 ASSPLRGGYGYT
TRBJ1-6 TRBV10-2 ASSWTGDNSPLH
TRBJ1-4 TRBV5-6 ASSTTGATNEKLF
TRBJ2-7 TRBV6-1 ASREPGGPYEQY
TRBJ2-3 TRBV7-9 ASSLALGQSTDTQY
TRBJ1-2 TRBV4-2 ASNTKTGGNGYP
TRBJ2-1 TRBV5-4 ASSPPGTSGSKEEQF
TRBJ2-5 TRBV30 ACSTSGRWETQY
TRBJ2-3 TRBV7-2 ASSSGQYTDTQY
TRBJ1-1 TRBV29-1 SVGAGRTEAF
TRBJ2-2 TRBV5-1 ASSPGRTTGELF
TRBJ1-1 TRBV19 ASSHRVQTEAF
TRBJ1-1 TRBV28 ASPPRGPTNTEAF
TRBJ2-2 TRBV6-1 ASMEEVWTGELF
TRBJ1-1 TRBV5-1 ASSRRQGDTEAF
TRBJ2-1 TRBV9 ASSVTSGTYNEQF
TRBJ2-1 TRBV5-1 ASSSGTGNNEQF
TRBJ2-3 TRBV7-8 ASAPGTSLADTQY
TRBJ1-2 TRBV2 ASSEEQGAYGYT
TRBJ1-6 TRBV7-8 ASSLGGRDGNSPLH
TRBJ1-2 TRBV30 AWSVTGSGDGYT
TRBJ1-2 TRBV2 ASSPESVYGYT
TRBJ2-6 TRBV5-1 ASRSTSGANVLT
TRBJ2-3 TRBV6-1 ASGTSGSPREY
TRBJ2-2 TRBV28 ASSLGRPNTGELF
TRBJ2-2 TRBV29-1 SARRGLEAGELF
TRBJ2-1 TRBV29-1 SVVQEGHNEQL
TRBJ2-7 TRBV18 ASSPPGQSSYEQY
TRBJ1-1 TRBV15 ATTIQGRGAF
TRBJ2-1 TRBV9 ASSGTESSYNEQF
TRBJ1-6 TRBV6-5 ASSYRRESPLH
TRBJ2-1 TRBV12-5 ASGRTGPHNEQF
TRBJ2-5 TRBV7-2 ASSTDRGAQETQY
TRBJ1-4 TRBV5-1 ASSPEGGEKLF
TRBJ2-1 TRBV14 ASSPTSYNEQF
TRBJ2-3 TRBV5-4 ASSPLGRGGSTDTQY
TRBJ2-6 TRBV2 ASSESRSGANVLT
TRBJ1-4 TRBV18 ASSLQGQGRWEKLF
TRBJ2-3 TRBV5-4 ASSFRFAGGLTDTQY
TRBJ2-1 TRBV10-2 ASSVLAGDIDEQF
TRBJ2-3 TRBV27 ASSLWRGSTDTQY
TRBJ1-1 TRBV9 ASSAPGHLNTEAF
TRBJ1-6 TRBV2 ASTGARASPLH
TRBJ2-5 TRBV7-3 ASSTPGTAKETQY
TRBJ1-2 TRBV6-1 ASSDTRVPYGYT
TRBJ1-2 TRBV5-6 ASSPTGFNYGYT
TRBJ1-2 TRBV6-5 ASRRGPLYGYT
TRBJ2-7 TRBV7-9 SSSFGERTAATIYEQY
TRBJ1-4 TRBV7-2 ASSLVLGWEKLF
TRBJ2-3 TRBV11-2 ASSSLRDTSTDTQY
TRBJ2-1 TRBV4-3 ASSLGLAGIGDEQF
TRBJ2-3 TRBV6-1 ASSESTGITDTQY
TRBJ2-1 TRBV6-5 ASSPRSNEQF
TRBJ1-5 TRBV18 ASSPGGSNQPQH